One sample yielded the 25 T cell receptor beta chains listed below, sequenced in a study of prognosis after radiotherapy for stage I lung cancer. CDR3 of TCR beta was amplified from genomic DNA via a two-round multiplex PCR. First-round PCR used primers specific to each TRBV and TRBJ gene. TCRdb reprocessed the multiplex PCR reads via MiXCR and lists one record per CDR3 protein. The table records about 27,000 distinct CDR3 sequences, around 42% of them present only once. The specimen comprised PBMCs, sampled before or after stereotactic body radiation therapy (not recorded which). All receptors come from a donor over 45 with non-small cell lung cancer.

Points on this clonotype: The junction differs from germline at one of its ends, possibly a read error. The chain has TRBV27 and TRBJ1-3; 7 bases match TRBD1. The CDR3 sequence is 18 residues long. Germline-derived CDR1 and CDR2 are MNHEY and SMNVEV (reference sequence). The CDR3 protein is CSSSPRGIGTGAGNTIYF. DNA for the CDR3: TGTTCCAGCAGTCCCCGTGGTATCGGTACAGGGGCCGGAAACACCATATATTTT.

This clonotype was observed a handful of times. A much larger clone is a single base away; this may be a read error. The chain has TRBV3-1 and TRBJ2-3, with a tentative D call TRBD1 (5 bases). Matching the DNA end better, TRBJ1-5 makes the J call doubtful. This CDR3 contains 15 residues. CDR1 is LGHDT and CDR2 is YNNKEL in the germline V gene (reference sequence). DNA for the CDR3: TGTGCCAGCAGCCTTACGGGGGGGAGCACAGATACGCAGCATTTT. Translated, it gives CASSLTGGSTDTQHF.

This clonotype was counted at least ten times. The rearrangement joins TRBV2 to TRBJ1-2; 9 bases map to TRBD1. Trimming at V came to 7 bases and at J to 0 bases, leaving 15 bases not matched to a gene. Germline-derived CDR1 and CDR2 are SNHLY and FYNNEI. This CDR3 comprises 18 residues. The CDR3 DNA sequence: TGTGCCAGCATCCATAGCCGGGACAGGGTGAGGTCTAACTATGGCTACACCTTC. It yields the protein CASIHSRDRVRSNYGYTF.

The V call is TRBV20-1, the J call TRBJ1-1, with 7 bases matching TRBD1. V dropped 1 base and J dropped 4; count of bases not matched to a gene: 3. The CDR3 runs to 13 residues. CDR1 DFQATT and CDR2 SNEGSKA come from the germline V gene (reference sequence). Here the CDR3 reads CSARGQGGTEAFF. CDR3 coding DNA: TGCAGTGCTAGAGGGCAGGGGGGCACTGAAGCTTTCTTT.

The rearrangement uses TRBV6-2 or TRBV6-3 and TRBJ2-1; D unclear. The V and J ends lost 6 bases and 5 bases respectively, with 20 bases between them. The CDR3 extends over 16 amino acids. CDR1 MNHEY and CDR2 SVGEGT come from the germline V gene. In nucleotides, the CDR3 is TGTGCCAGCAGGCCACCCGTGCCGCGAGGAGACAATGAGCAGTTCTTC. Its translation: CASRPPVPRGDNEQFF.

This clonotype was found many times. The chain uses TRBV28 and TRBJ2-5; 9 bases match TRBD2. Trimming at V came to 5 bases and at J to 1 base, leaving 17 bases not matched to a gene. CDR3 length: 19 residues. Germline V gene lookup returns CDR1 MDHEN and CDR2 SYDVKM. CDR3 sequence reads: CASSLLPRRAGGFQETQYF. CDR3 bases: TGTGCCAGCAGTCTCCTACCCCGTCGGGCGGGAGGGTTCCAAGAGACCCAGTACTTC.

This clonotype is medium-sized within its sample. The V gene is TRBV6-1, the J gene TRBJ1-2; D is unresolved. Trimming cost V 3 bases and J 5 bases, with 7 bases left between them. In germline, CDR1 is MNHNS, CDR2 SASEGT. CDR3 length: 12 amino acids. The DNA of the CDR3 is TGTGCCAGCAGTGACGGGCGGTATGGCTACACCTTC. Translating it yields CASSDGRYGYTF.

By share, this clonotype counts as medium-sized. V gene TRBV6-1 combines with J gene TRBJ1-1; the D gene is possibly TRBD1 (6 bases). Germline V CDR1 and CDR2: MNHNS, SASEGT. The CDR3 loop spans 15 amino acids. Trimming stripped 5 bases from V and 1 base from J, with 14 bases between. The CDR3 loop reads CASSLTDRQNTEAFF. The CDR3, as DNA: TGTGCCAGCAGTCTAACGGACAGACAGAACACTGAAGCTTTCTTT.

Regarding this clonotype: This is likely an artifact of a read error, given a far larger clone one base away. The chain combines TRBV5-1 with TRBJ2-5; unclear D gene. The J call may be mistaken, given a closer DNA end match to TRBJ2-1. The germline V gene encodes CDR1 SGHRS and CDR2 YFSETQ. CDR3 length equals 14 residues. The CDR3 DNA reads TGCGCCAGCAGCTTGTCGACTTCTCGCAATGATCAGTTCTTC. Its translation is CASSLSTSRNDQFF.

This clonotype was detected only once. The CDR3, as DNA: TGCGCCAGCAGCTTGGAGGGACAGGCGCAGTATTTT. This sequence encodes CASSLEGQAQYF. The gene calls are TRBV5-1 and TRBJ2-3; TRBD1 matches 8 bases. After removal of 0 bases from V and 10 bases from J, the junction contained 1 base not matched to a gene. The CDR3 contains 12 residues. Germline lookup yields CDR1 SGHRS and CDR2 YFSETQ.

This chain joins TRBV4-1 and TRBJ2-3; D might be TRBD2 (5 bases). The V end was cut by 3 bases, the J end by 6 bases, with 19 bases between. The CDR3 has 16 amino acids. Germline loops: CDR1 MGHRA, CDR2 YSYEKL. The CDR3 sequence: CASSQAQRWVLDTQYF. The CDR3 DNA reads TGCGCCAGCAGCCAGGCCCAGCGGTGGGTCCTCGATACGCAGTATTTT.

CDR3 bases: TGCAGTGATAGCCCTACAGGACTAGCTTACACAGATACGCAGTATTTT. Its protein product is CSDSPTGLAYTDTQYF. V is TRBV20-1 and J is TRBJ2-3, with TRBD2 identical over 8 bases. CDR1 DFQATT and CDR2 SNEGSKA come from the germline V gene (reference sequence). The CDR3 has 16 residues. Unmatched junction bases numbered 14, after V lost 7 bases and J lost 2 bases.

There are many counts of this clonotype. This chain joins TRBV4-1 and TRBJ2-7; tentative D call: TRBD2 (6 bases). Deletions cut 4 bases from V and 3 bases from J, with 13 bases between. The V gene's germline CDR1 is MGHRA and CDR2 YSYEKL. This CDR3 is 14 amino acids long. The DNA for the CDR3 is TGCGCCAGCAGCCCGCGAGCGCGGGGCTACGAGCAGTACTTC. Amino acids: CASSPRARGYEQYF.

This clonotype was seen at least ten times. This chain connects TRBV2 to TRBJ1-1; 11 nucleotides agree with TRBD1. V was pared by 6 bases and J by 1 base, with 4 bases of the junction left unmatched. Germline CDR1 is SNHLY and CDR2 is FYNNEI. This CDR3 region has 15 residues. The CDR3 DNA sequence: TGTGCCAGCAGGGGGGGGACAGGGGGGAACACTGAAGCTTTCTTT. Translated: CASRGGTGGNTEAFF.

This clonotype has at least ten counts. The chain links TRBV7-3 to TRBJ2-3; 11 bases map to TRBD2. The ends lost 3 bases at V and 4 bases at J; junction bases unmatched: 3. The V gene's germline CDR1 is SGHTA and CDR2 FQGTGA. The CDR3 covers 15 residues. The CDR3 nucleotides are TGTGCCAGCAGCTTGTATAGCGGGGGGGCAGATACGCAGTATTTT. Its translation is CASSLYSGGADTQYF.

In its sample, this clonotype was seen many times. This chain links TRBV9 with TRBJ1-1, with D possibly being TRBD1 (5 bases). There are 12 residues in the CDR3. V was pared by 5 bases and J by 6 bases, with 11 bases between. Germline V lookup: CDR1 SGDLS, CDR2 YYNGEE. In DNA, the CDR3 is TGTGCCAGCAGTTCAGGGTCCCCTGAAGCTTTCTTT. This codes for CASSSGSPEAFF.

This clonotype was detected many times. This chain connects TRBV5-5 to TRBJ2-5, with 8 bases fitting TRBD2. Trimming removed 4 bases from V and 2 bases from J; junction bases left unmatched: 10. Germline assignment: CDR1 SGHKS and CDR2 YYEKEE (reference sequence). There are 16 residues in the CDR3. In DNA form, the CDR3 reads TGTGCCAGCAGCCCACCGCGAGCGGGGGCGCAAGAGACCCAGTACTTC. This encodes CASSPPRAGAQETQYF. Variable domain in full (rest from reference TRBV5-5 and TRBJ2-5): DAGVTQSPTHLIKTRGQQVTLRCSPISGHKSVSWYQQVLGQGPQFIFQYYEKEERGRGNFPDRFSARQFPNYSSELNVNALLLGDSALYLCASSPPRAGAQETQYFGPGTRLLVL.

This clonotype has just a few counts. The junction and the germline gene differ at one end; a read error may be behind it. The chain recombines TRBV14 with TRBJ2-3, with TRBD2 matching over 12 bases. This CDR3 contains 20 residues. Germline values: CDR1 SGHDN, CDR2 FVKESK. DNA for the CDR3: TGTGCCAGCAGCCATCTCCGGGGACTAGCGGGTCTATCCGGCACAGATATGCAGTATTTT. Encoded protein: CASSHLRGLAGLSGTDMQYF.

Of note for this clonotype: The germline gene is not matched at one end of the junction; a read error may be the cause. The chain has TRBV7-2 and TRBJ1-1; 7 positions match TRBD1. The CDR3 contains 16 residues. CDR1 is SGHTA, CDR2 FQGNSA, per germline. DNA for the CDR3: TGTGCCAGCAGCGGCCGACAGGGTGCGATCCGCACTGGAGCTTTCTTT. It yields the protein CASSGRQGAIRTGAFF. Full variable domain (missing parts from reference TRBV7-2 and TRBJ1-1): GAGVSQSPSNKVTEKGKDVELRCDPISGHTALYWYRQSLGQGLEFLIYFQGNSAPDKSGLPSDRFSAERTGGSVSTLTIQRTQQEDSAVYLCASSGRQGAIRTGAFFGQGTRLTVV.

This chain connects TRBV6-2 or TRBV6-3 to TRBJ2-7; 7 bases align to TRBD2. This CDR3 spans 15 amino acids. The germline V gene encodes CDR1 MNHEY and CDR2 SVGEGT. Losses at the gene ends were 5 bases for V and 1 base for J; bases not matched to a gene: 8. The CDR3 loop is CASSVGGRGSYEQYF. CDR3 DNA: TGTGCCAGCAGTGTGGGAGGGAGGGGTTCCTACGAGCAGTACTTC.

The chain joins TRBV20-1 to TRBJ2-1, with 11 bases lining up with TRBD2. In germline, CDR1 is DFQATT, CDR2 SNEGSKA (reference sequence). This CDR3 has 16 amino acids. Unmatched junction bases numbered 13, after V lost 4 bases and J lost 8 bases. The DNA of the CDR3 is TGCAGTGCTACTTCCCCTAGCGGGAGGACCTCCCATGAGCAGTTCTTC. Protein sequence: CSATSPSGRTSHEQFF.

J is TRBJ2-7 and V is TRBV30; 8 bases align to TRBD1. The V and J ends lost 8 bases and 3 bases, in that order; junction bases with no gene match: 3. This CDR3 has 11 amino acids. Germline-derived CDR1 and CDR2 are GTSNPN and SVGIG (reference sequence). The CDR3 reads CARGQGYEQYF. In nucleotides, the CDR3 is TGTGCCAGAGGACAGGGCTACGAGCAGTACTTC.

This clonotype was recorded at least ten times. The gene calls are TRBV19 and TRBJ2-1; D ambiguous. V was trimmed by 3 bases and J by 0 bases, leaving 18 bases between them. This CDR3 has 18 residues. Germline CDR1 and CDR2: LNHDA and SQIVND (reference sequence). The CDR3 DNA sequence: TGTGCCAGTAGTATCGGTCAGGCTTCTACCAGCTCCTACAATGAGCAGTTCTTC. Its translation: CASSIGQASTSSYNEQFF.

This clonotype has a count of ten or more. J is TRBJ2-3 and V is TRBV4-1; D is perhaps TRBD1 (5 bases). Germline loops: CDR1 MGHRA, CDR2 YSYEKL. The CDR3 has 15 residues. V was cut by 1 base and J by 5 bases, with 13 bases left in between. The CDR3 DNA sequence: TGCGCCAGCAGCCAAGCACCGGTTACAGGAGATACGCAGTATTTT. It translates to CASSQAPVTGDTQYF.

This sequence joins TRBV7-7 and TRBJ2-3; D uncertain. The V end was cut by 0 bases, the J end by 0 bases, with 10 bases between. This CDR3 is built from 16 residues. Germline CDR1 SSHAT, CDR2 FNYEAQ (reference sequence). CDR3: CASSLARGESTDTQYF. In DNA form, the CDR3 reads TGTGCCAGCAGCTTAGCGCGTGGGGAAAGCACAGATACGCAGTATTTT. The whole variable domain, remainder taken from reference TRBV7-7 and TRBJ2-3, is GAGVSQSPRYKVTKRGQDVTLRCDPISSHATLYWYQQALGQGPEFLTYFNYEAQPDKSGLPSDRFSAERPEGSISTLTIQRTEQRDSAMYRCASSLARGESTDTQYFGPGTRLTVL.